Listed here are 18 T cell receptor beta chains from one sample, sequenced in a study of blood T cell repertoires in COVID-19. TCRdb keeps only in-frame clones here, not all; method: immunoSEQ multiplex PCR. The table includes approximately 120,000 clones, 75% to 85% detected once. Sequences were obtained from peripheral blood. Receptors originate from a woman older than 75 with active or convalescent COVID-19.

The V gene is TRBV18, the J gene TRBJ2-3; 10 bases fit TRBD2. This CDR3 spans 17 amino acids. V lost 0 bases to trimming and J lost 4 bases; unmatched junction nucleotides: 7. CDR1 KGHSH and CDR2 LQKENI come from the germline V gene. In nucleotides, the CDR3 is TGTGCCAGCTCACCACCCTACAGCGGGAGGGCTTCAGATACGCAGTATTTT. This translates into CASSPPYSGRASDTQYF.

The genes are TRBV14 and TRBJ1-5; D not certain. CDR1 is SGHDN, CDR2 FVKESK, per germline. V was pared by 4 bases and J by 4 bases, with 8 bases between. The CDR3 has 13 residues. CDR3 nucleotide sequence: TGTGCCAGCAGCCTGGGCCTTAATCAGCCCCAGCATTTT. This codes for CASSLGLNQPQHF.

The chain links TRBV9 to TRBJ2-3; TRBD2 is a possible D gene (5 bases). The CDR3 sequence is 15 residues long. V was cut by 1 base and J by 4 bases, with 13 bases left in between. Germline assignment: CDR1 SGDLS and CDR2 YYNGEE. CDR3 nucleotides: TGTGCCAGCAGCGTAACTCCGGGATCGGCAGATACGCAGTATTTT. This translates into CASSVTPGSADTQYF.

The chain employs TRBV5-1 and TRBJ2-2; maybe TRBD2 (6 bases). Germline-derived CDR1 and CDR2 are SGHRS and YFSETQ. The V end was cut by 7 bases, the J end by 1 base, with 14 bases between. The CDR3 runs 15 residues. CDR3 region: CASGDRAGNTGELFF. For the CDR3, the DNA is TGCGCCAGCGGCGATCGAGCGGGGAACACCGGGGAGCTGTTTTTT.

The V gene is TRBV30, the J gene TRBJ2-1; 7 bases are shared with TRBD1. In germline, CDR1 is GTSNPN, CDR2 SVGIG (reference sequence). The CDR3 contains 12 residues. Trimming removed 5 bases from V and 6 bases from J; junction bases left unmatched: 4. The DNA of the CDR3 is TGTGCCTGGGGACAGGCGGGCAATGAGCAGTTCTTC. Its translation: CAWGQAGNEQFF.

The genes are TRBV18 and TRBJ2-1, with 7 bases lining up with TRBD2. This CDR3 has 17 amino acids. Germline V gene lookup returns CDR1 KGHSH and CDR2 LQKENI. After removal of 0 bases from V and 7 bases from J, the junction contained 12 bases not matched to a gene. The CDR3 DNA is TGTGCCAGCTCACCACCCCCGGGGAGGACTAGTGAGAATGAGCAGTTCTTC. As protein: CASSPPPGRTSENEQFF.

The chain is built from TRBV30 and TRBJ2-7; D not certain. The CDR3 runs to 11 residues. The V gene's germline CDR1 is GTSNPN and CDR2 SVGIG (reference sequence). The V end lost 1 base, the J end lost 7 bases, and 8 bases lay between the germline ends. The CDR3 sequence is CAWSGLAEQYF. The DNA for the CDR3 is TGTGCCTGGAGTGGTTTGGCAGAGCAGTACTTC.

This clone came up a few times. The chain joins TRBV19 to TRBJ2-1, with TRBD1 matching 8 bases. Germline V gives CDR1 LNHDA, CDR2 SQIVND (reference sequence). Trimming removed 10 bases from V and 7 bases from J; junction bases left unmatched: 18. The CDR3 covers 16 residues. The CDR3, as DNA: TGTGCCACTAGAGCTCGTGGGCCAGGGGGCGGGAATGAGCAGTTCTTC. Its translation: CATRARGPGGGNEQFF.

Details on this clone: At one end, the junction sequence differs from germline, possibly due to a read error. The chain has TRBV6-1 and TRBJ1-5; no reliable D call. This CDR3 spans 15 amino acids. Germline V CDR1 and CDR2: MNHNS, SASEGT. The DNA for the CDR3 is TGTGCCAGCAGCGAAGCGGCATATAGCAATCAGCCCCAGCATTTT. Its protein product is CASSEAAYSNQPQHF.

This rearrangement joins TRBV4-2 to TRBJ2-5; TRBD2 matches at 9 bases. Germline trimming cut 0 bases from V and 4 bases from J; bases unmatched to any gene: 15. The CDR3 runs 19 residues. Per the germline V gene, CDR1 is LGHNA and CDR2 is YNFKEQ. The DNA for the CDR3 is TGTGCCAGCAGCCAAGATAAGACTAGCGGACGGGCCACTGTAGAGACCCAGTACTTC. As protein: CASSQDKTSGRATVETQYF.

The chain employs TRBV18 and TRBJ1-1, with TRBD1 as a possible D gene (6 bases). In germline, CDR1 is KGHSH, CDR2 LQKENI. The CDR3 is 13 amino acids. The germline V and J ends were trimmed by 2 bases and 7 bases, with 11 bases remaining between them. Written as DNA, the CDR3 is TGTGCCAGCTCACCATCCGGACAGCTTGAAGCTTTCTTT. Amino acids: CASSPSGQLEAFF.

V and J are TRBV19 and TRBJ1-5; the D is unclear. This CDR3 spans 12 amino acids. Germline CDR1 is LNHDA and CDR2 is SQIVND (reference sequence). V was trimmed by 2 bases and J by 9 bases, leaving 8 bases between them. CDR3 region: CASSIIPGPQHF. The DNA of the CDR3 is TGTGCCAGTAGTATAATACCGGGGCCCCAGCATTTT.

The chain couples TRBV11-3 to TRBJ2-1, with 8 bases lining up with TRBD2. Looked up from germline, CDR1 is SGHNT and CDR2 is YENEEA. The length of the CDR3 is 13 residues. The V gene end was trimmed by 0 bases and the J gene end by 10 bases; junction bases not matched to a gene: 2. CDR3 nucleotide sequence: TGTGCCAGCAGCTTAGATAGCGGGACGGAGCAGTTCTTC. Its protein product is CASSLDSGTEQFF.

The rearrangement uses TRBV2 and TRBJ2-1; D is possibly TRBD1 (5 bases). The CDR3 is 13 residues long. CDR1 SNHLY and CDR2 FYNNEI come from the germline V gene. V was shortened by 6 bases and J by 8 bases, with 14 bases between the two germline ends. CDR3 loop: CASSWQGRDEQFF. In nucleotides, the CDR3 is TGTGCCAGCAGCTGGCAGGGTAGGGATGAGCAGTTCTTC.

The sample holds many counts of this clone. The chain links TRBV5-8 to TRBJ1-6; 7 bases are shared with TRBD1. V was clipped by 3 bases and J by 6 bases; unmatched bases: 6. The germline gives CDR1 SGHTS, CDR2 YDEGEE. This CDR3 is built from 15 residues. The CDR3 region has the DNA TGTGCCAGCAGCTGGAAGACAGGGATTAATTCACCCCTCCACTTT. It translates to CASSWKTGINSPLHF.

This clone was detected a few times. The chain recombines TRBV18 with TRBJ1-1; D not resolved. There are 15 residues in the CDR3. Trimming removed 6 bases from V and 0 bases from J, with 14 bases in between. Germline CDR1 KGHSH, CDR2 LQKENI. Here the CDR3 DNA reads TGTGCCAGCTCGCCGGCGGGCGGCGTGAACACTGAAGCTTTCTTT. Amino acid sequence: CASSPAGGVNTEAFF.

Concerning this clone itself: One end of the junction fails to match germline, which may point to a read error. The rearrangement uses TRBV19 and TRBJ1-5; D is possibly TRBD1 (6 bases). The CDR3 spans 13 residues. Germline CDR1 LNHDA, CDR2 SQIVND (reference sequence). Here the CDR3 DNA reads TGTGCCAGTAGTACTGGGGGCAAACAGCCCCAGCATTTT. Protein: CASSTGGKQPQHF.

The chain combines TRBV6-1 with TRBJ2-7; TRBD2 matches 8 bases. Germline V lookup: CDR1 MNHNS, CDR2 SASEGT. The CDR3 is made up of 15 amino acids. The trim removed 2 bases at V and 2 bases at J, leaving 5 bases unmatched. CDR3 DNA sequence: TGTGCCAGCAGTGAAAGGGCGGGAGGACCCTACGAGCAGTACTTC. Protein: CASSERAGGPYEQYF.